One and the same sample provided the 16 T cell receptor beta chains below, sequenced in a study of cytomegalovirus exposure and HLA in healthy donors (dated by TCRdb to the late 2010s). The library was made by the immunoSEQ multiplex PCR assay. The multiplex PCR relied on a mix of 60 forward primers for TCR Vbeta segments and 13 reverse primers for TCR Jbeta segments. TCRdb took this table from immuneACCESS and kept in-frame rearrangements with V and J called. Such tables lack part of the clones; where checked against another copy, unresolved V genes explain under half of the gap, and the rest is unexplained. This sample lists around 180,000 clones; 84% were detected once. 4.8% of the sample belongs to the ten largest clones. The sequencing input was PBMCs. Source of these receptors: a man between 18 and 35 years old in good health and CMV-seronegative.

The V gene is TRBV5-1, the J gene TRBJ2-5, with 7 bases aligning to TRBD1. V shed 0 bases, J shed 2 bases, and the junction held 7 bases outside the gene matches. CDR3 size: 16 residues. Germline V gives CDR1 SGHRS, CDR2 YFSETQ. The CDR3 reads CASSLGTGQTQETQYF. CDR3 bases: TGCGCCAGCAGCTTGGGGACGGGACAGACGCAAGAGACCCAGTACTTC.

Written as DNA, the CDR3 is TGTGCCATCAGCGCTAGCGGGGGCTACGAGCAGTACTTC. This codes for CAISASGGYEQYF. The genes are TRBV10-3 and TRBJ2-7; 10 bases map to TRBD2. After removal of 6 bases from V and 3 bases from J, the junction contained 2 bases not matched to a gene. The CDR3 length is 13 residues. Per germline, CDR1 ENHRY and CDR2 SYGVKD.

This rearrangement joins TRBV7-9 to TRBJ1-3; TRBD1 agrees at 8 bases. Germline V CDR1 and CDR2: SEHNR, FQNEAQ (reference sequence). Trimming took 1 base from V and 3 from J; bases not matched to a gene: 2. This CDR3 region has 15 residues. In nucleotides, the CDR3 is TGTGCCAGCAGCTTAGTGGGGACAGGTGGAAACACCATATATTTT. Translating it yields CASSLVGTGGNTIYF.

The genes are TRBV27 and TRBJ2-7, with 8 bases fitting TRBD1. The V gene end was trimmed by 5 bases and the J gene end by 4 bases; junction bases not matched to a gene: 10. Germline V lookup: CDR1 MNHEY, CDR2 SMNVEV (reference sequence). This CDR3 is 15 amino acids long. This CDR3 reads CASSPGADRVYEQYF. CDR3 nucleotide sequence: TGTGCCAGCAGTCCCGGAGCGGACAGGGTTTACGAGCAGTACTTC.

V and J are TRBV29-1 and TRBJ2-5; possibly TRBD2 for D (5 bases). The V gene lost 4 bases and the J gene lost 0 bases, with 9 bases spanning the gap. CDR3 length: 13 residues. The germline V gene has CDR1 SQVTM and CDR2 ANQGSEA. CDR3 in amino acids: CSVAGIYQETQYF. CDR3 DNA sequence: TGCAGCGTTGCCGGGATATACCAAGAGACCCAGTACTTC.

The CDR3 spells CASSTKVGGSPLHF. In DNA, the CDR3 is TGTGCCAGTAGTACAAAGGTGGGGGGTTCACCCCTCCACTTT. The V and J genes are TRBV19 and TRBJ1-6; tentative D call: TRBD1 (5 bases). From germline, CDR1 is LNHDA and CDR2 SQIVND (reference sequence). The CDR3 loop spans 14 amino acids. V was clipped by 4 bases and J by 9 bases, with 13 bases between them.

This clone was found a few times. V gene TRBV10-3 combines with J gene TRBJ2-2; 8 nucleotides line up with TRBD2. The CDR3 totals 14 residues. V lost 10 bases and J lost 3; bases outside the gene matches: 7. Germline V CDR1 and CDR2: ENHRY, SYGVKD. The CDR3 loop is CATTQGLDTGELFF. In DNA, the CDR3 is TGTGCCACCACGCAGGGACTAGACACCGGGGAGCTGTTTTTT.

This sequence joins TRBV21-1 and TRBJ2-6; the listed D gene, TRBD1, was not tested against the DNA. TRBV21-1 is designated a pseudogene. The CDR3 covers 18 residues. The CDR3 region is CASSSRGVSNSGANVLTF. The CDR3 region has the DNA TGTGCCAGCAGCTCCAGGGGGGTGAGCAACTCTGGGGCCAACGTCCTGACTTTC.

The sample holds a few counts of this clone. CDR3 nucleotides: TGTGCCAGCTTAAGCAGGGCCGACTATGGCTACACCTTC. It codes for CASLSRADYGYTF. The V call is TRBV2, the J call TRBJ1-2; D is perhaps TRBD1 (5 bases). The germline V gene has CDR1 SNHLY and CDR2 FYNNEI. The CDR3 runs 13 residues. V lost 8 bases and J 3 bases, leaving 13 bases between the germline ends.

The V and J genes are TRBV9 and TRBJ2-1; 9 bases agree with TRBD1. V was clipped by 0 bases and J by 6 bases; unmatched bases: 1. The CDR3 length is 14 residues. Germline V gene data show CDR1 as SGDLS and CDR2 as YYNGEE. This CDR3 reads CASSVVDRGNEQFF. The CDR3 bases are TGTGCCAGCAGCGTAGTGGACAGGGGCAATGAGCAGTTCTTC.

The chain has TRBV11-2 and TRBJ2-1; TRBD2 matches at 11 bases. The J segment lost 5 bases and the V segment lost 5 bases, leaving 5 bases of the junction unmatched. CDR1 SGHAT and CDR2 FQNNGV come from the germline V gene. CDR3 size: 15 residues. The CDR3 DNA is TGTGCCAGCAGCCTGGGACTAGCGGCCCACAATGAGCAGTTCTTC. Protein product: CASSLGLAAHNEQFF.

V is TRBV18 and J is TRBJ2-7, with 8 nucleotides matching TRBD1. The germline CDR1 and CDR2 sequences are KGHSH and LQKENI. The CDR3 spans 14 residues. Trimming cost V 3 bases and J 5 bases; bases outside gene matches: 6. CDR3 sequence reads: CASSPDRAVHEQYF. The DNA of the CDR3 is TGTGCCAGCTCACCGGACAGGGCGGTCCACGAGCAGTACTTC.

For this clone: One junction end does not reproduce the germline sequence, and a read error may be involved. The chain employs TRBV10-2 and TRBJ1-2, with 7 bases lining up with TRBD1. CDR3 length: 19 residues. Germline CDR1 WSHSY, CDR2 SAAADI. CDR3 in amino acids: CASSESELRTGGVLPRTCF. The CDR3 DNA follows: TGCGCCAGCAGTGAGTCGGAGCTTAGGACAGGAGGAGTCTTGCCTCGCACCTGCTTC.

This clone was picked up a small number of times. The rearrangement joins TRBV7-3 to TRBJ1-1; 7 bases agree with TRBD1. Germline V gene sequence: CDR1 SGHTA, CDR2 FQGTGA. V gave up 2 bases and J gave up 5 bases; unmatched junction bases: 2. There are 13 residues in the CDR3. The DNA of the CDR3 is TGTGCCAGCAGCTTACAGGGGGAGACTGAAGCTTTCTTT. This codes for CASSLQGETEAFF.

Remarks on this clone: Other nucleotide sequences in the sample specify the same CDR3. The chain joins TRBV6-6 to TRBJ1-4; 7 nucleotides match TRBD1. The V and J ends lost 6 bases and 2 bases, in that order; junction bases with no gene match: 6. The CDR3 is 15 amino acids. CDR1 is MNHNY and CDR2 is SVGAGI in the germline V gene (reference sequence). The CDR3 protein is CASSPDRVTNEKLFF. The CDR3 nucleotides read TGTGCCAGCAGCCCAGACAGGGTTACTAATGAAAAACTGTTTTTT.

The gene calls are TRBV5-1 and TRBJ2-3; TRBD1 is a possible D gene (6 bases). V lost 4 bases and J 2 bases, leaving 17 bases between the germline ends. The CDR3 extends over 16 amino acids. The germline V gene has CDR1 SGHRS and CDR2 YFSETQ. This CDR3 reads CASSLQGNGVTDTQYF. The CDR3 nucleotides read TGCGCCAGCAGCCTCCAGGGGAACGGAGTCACAGATACGCAGTATTTT.